These T cell receptor beta chains were read from a single sample in a study of T cell repertoires in ileal Crohn's disease. Produced via immunoSEQ multiplex PCR; TCRdb's table is partial and in-frame only. The sample has about 17,000 clones; roughly three fifths are singletons. The material sequenced was ileal tissue. These receptors were taken from an adult with Crohn's disease. Each CDR3 is given with its conserved first and last residue. D genes are given only for firm matches. Rows may omit the clone size; those that give it use once, few, many or a size class.

D	V	size	J	CDR3	DNA
.	TRBV6-5	.	TRBJ2-7	CASSYLAEPYEQYF	TGTGCCAGCAGTTACCTCGCGGAGCCCTACGAGCAGTACTTC
.	TRBV5-6	.	TRBJ2-4	CASSLKRDRAKNIQYF	TGTGCCAGCAGCTTAAAGAGGGATCGAGCCAAAAACATTCAGTACTTC
.	TRBV5-8	.	TRBJ2-7	CASSYDRYSEQYF	TGTGCCAGCAGTTACGACAGATATAGCGAGCAGTACTTC
TRBD1	TRBV5-4	.	TRBJ2-1	CASSPRHRGAYNEQFF	TGTGCCAGCAGCCCCCGGCACAGGGGGGCCTACAATGAGCAGTTCTTC
.	TRBV11-2	.	TRBJ2-7	CASSHSRDSRSSYEQYF	TGTGCCAGCAGCCACTCGCGGGACAGTAGAAGCTCCTACGAGCAGTACTTC
.	TRBV27	.	TRBJ2-3	CASSPQLSRTDTQYF	TGTGCCAGCAGTCCTCAACTATCGCGCACAGATACGCAGTATTTT
TRBD1	TRBV19	.	TRBJ1-1	CASSLDRRASNTEAFF	TGTGCCAGTAGTCTGGACAGGAGAGCTTCGAACACTGAAGCTTTCTTT
TRBD1	TRBV28	few	TRBJ1-1	CASSLQGGRTEAFF	TGTGCCAGCAGTTTGCAGGGGGGTCGTACTGAAGCTTTCTTT
.	TRBV5-1	.	TRBJ2-5	CASSLSGEETQYF	TGCGCCAGCAGCTTGAGCGGTGAGGAGACCCAGTACTTC
.	TRBV15	.	TRBJ2-7	CATSAGYEQYF	TGTGCCACCTCCGCGGGCTACGAGCAGTACTTC
TRBD2	TRBV9	.	TRBJ2-3	CASSVDLAGATDTQYF	TGTGCCAGCAGCGTAGATCTAGCGGGAGCAACAGATACGCAGTATTTT
TRBD1	TRBV4-1	.	TRBJ2-7	CASSLGEGAYEQYF	TGCGCCAGCAGCCTCGGAGAGGGGGCTTACGAGCAGTACTTC
.	TRBV20-1	.	TRBJ1-1	CSSRQNTEAFF	TGCAGCTCTCGACAGAACACTGAAGCTTTCTTT
TRBD1	TRBV20-1	.	TRBJ1-2	CSASTGASYTF	TGCAGTGCTAGTACAGGGGCAAGCTACACCTTC
TRBD1	TRBV7-9	once	TRBJ2-5	CASSFPTGKLETQYF	TGTGCCAGCAGCTTCCCGACAGGGAAACTCGAGACCCAGTACTTC
TRBD1	TRBV6-5	.	TRBJ2-1	CASSYSGTVHYNEQFF	TGTGCCAGCAGTTACTCCGGGACAGTTCACTACAATGAGCAGTTCTTC
TRBD2	TRBV30	few	TRBJ2-3	CAGMGGREVPDTQYF	TGTGCCGGGATGGGAGGGCGGGAGGTCCCAGATACGCAGTATTTT
TRBD2	TRBV2	.	TRBJ2-1	CASKRGYNEQFF	TGTGCCAGTAAGCGGGGCTACAATGAGCAGTTCTTC
TRBD1	TRBV2	few	TRBJ2-6	CASGTGTSGANVLTF	TGTGCCAGCGGGACAGGAACTTCTGGGGCCAACGTCCTGACTTTC
.	TRBV6-1	.	TRBJ2-7	CASSTGGTGSYEQYF	TGTGCCAGCAGCACGGGGGGGACAGGGTCCTACGAGCAGTACTTC
.	TRBV6-6	.	TRBJ1-5	CASSPGPVQPQHF	TGTGCCAGCAGTCCTGGGCCGGTTCAGCCCCAGCATTTT
TRBD2	TRBV5-6	few	TRBJ2-1	CASKRGSSYNEQFF	TGTGCCAGCAAACGCGGGAGCTCCTACAATGAGCAGTTCTTC
TRBD2	TRBV5-6	.	TRBJ2-1	CASSLYGSGSHEQFF	TGTGCCAGCAGCTTGTACGGTAGCGGGAGCCATGAGCAGTTCTTC
.	TRBV29-1	.	TRBJ2-7	CSVLTLSYEQYF	TGCAGCGTACTGACACTCTCCTACGAGCAGTACTTC
.	TRBV29-1	.	TRBJ1-2	CSVVTGTYGYTF	TGCAGCGTGGTGACAGGTACCTATGGCTACACCTTC
.	TRBV28	.	TRBJ2-7	CASSSRTLYEQYF	TGTGCCAGCAGTTCTCGGACTCTTTACGAGCAGTACTTC
.	TRBV13	.	TRBJ2-3	CASGQVSTDTQYF	TGTGCCAGCGGTCAGGTTAGCACAGATACGCAGTATTTT
TRBD1	TRBV10-3	.	TRBJ1-2	CAISLTGIGYTF	TGTGCCATCAGCCTGACAGGGATTGGCTACACCTTC
TRBD1	TRBV27	.	TRBJ1-5	CASSWRGQGTNQPQHF	TGTGCCAGCAGTTGGCGGGGACAGGGTACCAATCAGCCCCAGCATTTT
.	TRBV2	few	TRBJ2-5	CASSEGGNGGETQYF	TGTGCCAGCAGTGAAGGCGGGAATGGAGGGGAGACCCAGTACTTC
.	TRBV2	.	TRBJ1-5	CASSESGGYSNQPQHF	TGTGCCAGCAGTGAATCGGGGGGTTATAGCAATCAGCCCCAGCATTTT
.	TRBV5-1	.	TRBJ1-1	CASSLRDMNTEAFF	TGCGCCAGCAGCTTAAGAGACATGAACACTGAAGCTTTCTTT
TRBD2	TRBV11-2	.	TRBJ2-3	CAGGPGGSAIHTQYF	TGTGCCGGGGGGCCGGGAGGGTCAGCAATCCATACGCAGTATTTT
TRBD2	TRBV2	.	TRBJ2-1	CASRTGTSDEQFF	TGTGCCAGCAGAACCGGGACTAGCGATGAGCAGTTCTTC
.	TRBV30	.	TRBJ1-1	CAWSFQGTEAFF	TGTGCCTGGAGTTTCCAGGGGACTGAAGCTTTCTTT
.	TRBV7-9	.	TRBJ1-1	CASSPKRQNTEAFF	TGTGCCAGCAGCCCAAAACGACAGAACACTGAAGCTTTCTTT
.	TRBV6-4	.	TRBJ2-6	CASSGQNSGANVLTF	TGTGCCAGCAGTGGCCAGAACTCTGGGGCCAACGTCCTGACTTTC